This is a list of T cell receptor beta chains from one sample in a study of blood T cells in healthy people across ages. TCRdb used MiXCR to reprocess the 5' RACE reads, holding one entry per CDR3 protein. The sample has hundreds of thousands of distinct CDR3 sequences, approximately 51% seen once. Material for sequencing was blood. The source is a man between 60 and 70 years old in good health. Both conserved end residues are part of each CDR3. Fields, in order: clone size, V gene, CDR3 protein. Some rows have no size entry. The others give once, few or many, or a class for an expanded clone.

abundance: -; v_gene: TRBV7-2; CDR3aa: CASCRGGSPSADTQYF
abundance: -; v_gene: TRBV29-1; CDR3aa: CSVSGTATYNEQFF
abundance: -; v_gene: TRBV27; CDR3aa: CASSRGQTSYEQYF
abundance: many; v_gene: TRBV7-9; CDR3aa: CASSSPGGAAYGYTF
abundance: -; v_gene: TRBV18; CDR3aa: CASSQEKRGTEAFF
abundance: -; v_gene: TRBV12-3/TRBV12-4; CDR3aa: CASSEDRAGAKNIQYF
abundance: -; v_gene: TRBV6-4; CDR3aa: CASSDSFLVGGLTPLHF
abundance: few; v_gene: TRBV4-2; CDR3aa: CASSQDGRYEQYF
abundance: -; v_gene: TRBV28; CDR3aa: CASSRAGRDTQYF
abundance: -; v_gene: TRBV29-1; CDR3aa: CSVDLVSTDTQYF
abundance: -; v_gene: TRBV5-1; CDR3aa: CASSLEGRGNEQFF
abundance: few; v_gene: TRBV7-2; CDR3aa: CASSHGVRSGSSYNEQFF
abundance: once; v_gene: TRBV29-1; CDR3aa: CSVGRGGFNEQYF
abundance: -; v_gene: TRBV5-4; CDR3aa: CASSLGGKSNSPLHF
abundance: -; v_gene: TRBV28; CDR3aa: CASKGGTGFLSPLHF
abundance: -; v_gene: TRBV2; CDR3aa: CASRDLGSWDEQYF
abundance: few; v_gene: TRBV29-1; CDR3aa: CSVPLRKRRGYTF
abundance: -; v_gene: TRBV27; CDR3aa: CASSSLDRTDTQYF
abundance: -; v_gene: TRBV20-1; CDR3aa: CSARVGGRGNNEQFF
abundance: few; v_gene: TRBV7-2; CDR3aa: CASNLGTGGDTQYF
abundance: -; v_gene: TRBV10-3; CDR3aa: CAIRGPSGNEQFF
abundance: -; v_gene: TRBV30; CDR3aa: CAWSVVGGRAEGVADTQYF
abundance: -; v_gene: TRBV4-1; CDR3aa: CASSQDSRLAVYNEQFF
abundance: -; v_gene: TRBV5-1; CDR3aa: CASSPGVGVSGTEAFF
abundance: few; v_gene: TRBV6-5; CDR3aa: CASSQRGGLDIQYF
abundance: -; v_gene: TRBV5-1; CDR3aa: CASRETSGGGFYNEQFF
abundance: -; v_gene: TRBV12-5; CDR3aa: CASGFQLREADTQYF
abundance: -; v_gene: TRBV29-1; CDR3aa: CSVDIAGTANIQYF
abundance: -; v_gene: TRBV24-1; CDR3aa: CATWSDNEQYF
abundance: -; v_gene: TRBV7-2; CDR3aa: CASSLAKEFYGYTF
abundance: many; v_gene: TRBV28; CDR3aa: CASSLLGLAGGRNEQFF
abundance: -; v_gene: TRBV6-5; CDR3aa: CASTDWRGKAFF
abundance: -; v_gene: TRBV6-2/TRBV6-3; CDR3aa: CASSSRTSGSGTDTQYF
abundance: few; v_gene: TRBV7-9; CDR3aa: CASSTGMRGEADTQYF
abundance: few; v_gene: TRBV6-2/TRBV6-3; CDR3aa: CASSYSRGLDEQFF
abundance: -; v_gene: TRBV6-6; CDR3aa: CASSYSSGSYGYTF
abundance: -; v_gene: TRBV20-1; CDR3aa: CSARRGLQLGLFF
abundance: -; v_gene: TRBV20-1; CDR3aa: CSAQRVSYNEQYF
abundance: -; v_gene: TRBV24-1; CDR3aa: CATSDPRDPNEKLFF
abundance: -; v_gene: TRBV5-8; CDR3aa: CASLNRDGVSHEQYF
abundance: few; v_gene: TRBV15; CDR3aa: CATSGGYSEGTDTQYF
abundance: -; v_gene: TRBV6-2/TRBV6-3; CDR3aa: CASTDTNIQYF
abundance: -; v_gene: TRBV18; CDR3aa: CASSPGTGNSNQPQHF
abundance: -; v_gene: TRBV9; CDR3aa: CASTSTADSYNEQFF
abundance: once; v_gene: TRBV12-3/TRBV12-4; CDR3aa: CASTLAGSNTEAFF
abundance: -; v_gene: TRBV4-3; CDR3aa: CASSQGLGNIQYF
abundance: -; v_gene: TRBV29-1; CDR3aa: CSVRDRLSTNEKLFF
abundance: -; v_gene: TRBV12-3/TRBV12-4; CDR3aa: CASSLDLGGPYEQYF
abundance: -; v_gene: TRBV7-2; CDR3aa: CASSANQGDEQFF
abundance: -; v_gene: TRBV10-3; CDR3aa: CAISESQGEAKNIQYF
abundance: -; v_gene: TRBV20-1; CDR3aa: CSARVPYIEAGGPTDTQYF